The text below deals with one T cell receptor (beta chain). Its target is not known. The source of the sample is a study of cytomegalovirus exposure and HLA in healthy donors. General study findings and limits: Reports indicated that the classifier achieved high specificity and sensitivity in diagnosing cytomegalovirus status. Most TCR sequences proved rare, with some public TCRs found in many donors. Under in vitro conditions, a few CMV-associated chains were confirmed as specific for CMV antigens. Overall, approximately 150 TCR beta chains were annotated as cytomegalovirus-associated.

Profiling relied on immunoSEQ multiplex PCR, and the TCRdb table lists in-frame clones only, not all of them. The sample has approximately 80,000 clones; 93% are singletons. From germline, CDR1 is SGHRS and CDR2 YFSETQ. This CDR3 has 15 amino acids. Unmatched junction bases numbered 9, after V lost 3 bases and J lost 8 bases. The chain has TRBV5-1 and TRBJ2-2; 8 bases match TRBD1. The sequenced sample was PBMCs. The clonotype originates from a woman aged 25 to 39 in good health and CMV-seronegative. The CDR3 bases are TGCGCCAGCAGCTACTCCAGGGGGCAAACGGGGGAGCTGTTTTTT. Amino acids: CASSYSRGQTGELFF.